One sample yielded the 16 T cell receptor beta chains listed below, sequenced in a study of siplizumab effects on memory and regulatory T cells. Here immunoSEQ multiplex PCR was the method, and the copy in TCRdb shows in-frame clones only, minus some. The data contain 40,000 to 45,000 clones, about 90% of them seen just once; the ten biggest clones take up less than 0.3%. Sample: naive CD4+ T cells sorted from blood. The receptor source for this set is a human donor in good health.

The rearrangement links TRBV16 to TRBJ1-2; 7 positions agree with TRBD1. After removal of 4 bases from V and 3 bases from J, the junction contained 5 bases not matched to a gene. CDR1 and CDR2 (germline): KGHSY, FQNENV. The CDR3 extends over 14 amino acids. CDR3 sequence (DNA): TGTGCCAGCAGCCTACAGGGGTGGGACTATGGCTACACCTTC. It codes for CASSLQGWDYGYTF.

The chain uses TRBV7-2 and TRBJ2-1; tentative D call: TRBD1 (6 bases). Trimming took 2 bases from V and 10 from J, leaving 18 bases between them. The CDR3 loop spans 15 amino acids. Germline CDR1 SGHTA, CDR2 FQGNSA. The DNA for the CDR3 is TGTGCCAGCAGCTTACAATCTCAGGGGTTTGTAGAGCAGTTCTTC. It codes for CASSLQSQGFVEQFF.

This clone appeared a few times. The V and J genes are TRBV7-9 and TRBJ2-7, with D perhaps TRBD2 (5 bases). CDR3 length equals 13 residues. V lost 5 bases and J 6 bases, leaving 14 bases between the germline ends. Germline CDR1 reads SEHNR; CDR2 reads FQNEAQ (reference sequence). The CDR3, as DNA: TGTGCCAGCAGCCCCCTCGAGGACTCCGAGCAGTACTTC. Its protein is CASSPLEDSEQYF.

To note about this clone: One end of the junction varies from germline; a read error may be responsible. This rearrangement joins TRBV6-4 to TRBJ2-2, with D unresolved. This CDR3 comprises 16 residues. CDR1 is MRHNA, CDR2 SNTAGT, per germline. The CDR3 is CQHRLYLGANTGELFF. CDR3 coding DNA: TGCCAGCATCGGTTATACCTTGGCGCGAACACCGGGGAGCTGTTTTTT.

As DNA, the CDR3 is TGTGCCAGCTCACCTTCAGGGACAGGGCAAGAGACCCAGTACTTC. Translated, it gives CASSPSGTGQETQYF. The rearrangement joins TRBV18 to TRBJ2-5, with 9 positions matching TRBD1. The CDR3 loop spans 15 amino acids. V was pared by 3 bases and J by 2 bases, with 4 bases of the junction left unmatched. CDR1 is KGHSH, CDR2 LQKENI, per germline.

The chain links TRBV11-2 to TRBJ2-7; 8 bases fit TRBD1. This CDR3 spans 15 amino acids. Per the germline V gene, CDR1 is SGHAT and CDR2 is FQNNGV. V shed 3 bases, J shed 4 bases, and the junction held 8 bases outside the gene matches. This chain's CDR3 is CASSLRTGRLYEQYF. The CDR3 coding sequence is TGTGCCAGCAGCTTGCGGACAGGGAGGCTTTACGAGCAGTACTTC. The full variable domain, in which reference TRBV11-2 and TRBJ2-7 provide the parts outside the CDR3, is EAGVAQSPRYKIIEKRQSVAFWCNPISGHATLYWYQQILGQGPKLLIQFQNNGVVDDSQLPKDRFSAERLKGVDSTLKIQPAKLEDSAVYLCASSLRTGRLYEQYFGPGTRLTVT.

The chain links TRBV5-4 to TRBJ2-7; the match to TRBD2 covers 10 bases. J lost 3 bases, V lost 4 bases, and 10 bases had no gene match. This CDR3 region has 16 residues. Germline lookup yields CDR1 SGHNT and CDR2 YYREEE (reference sequence). The CDR3 nucleotides read TGTGCCAGCAGCCGACTGTCTCTAGCGGGAGTCTACGAGCAGTACTTC. It specifies CASSRLSLAGVYEQYF.

The chain links TRBV9 to TRBJ2-7; TRBD2 matches 11 bases. Germline V gene sequence: CDR1 SGDLS, CDR2 YYNGEE. This CDR3 is 15 amino acids long. With 5 bases clipped from V and 0 bases from J, the junction kept 4 bases outside the gene matches. The CDR3 sequence: CASSPTSGSSYEQYF. The CDR3 bases are TGTGCCAGCAGTCCAACTAGCGGGAGCTCCTACGAGCAGTACTTC.

The J gene is TRBJ1-1, the V gene TRBV19; maybe TRBD1 (6 bases). The CDR3 has 15 amino acids. CDR1 and CDR2 (germline): LNHDA, SQIVND (reference sequence). V dropped 1 base and J dropped 2 bases, with 11 bases sitting between them. CDR3 protein: CASSIVSGANTEAFF. CDR3 in DNA: TGTGCCAGTAGTATAGTCTCAGGGGCCAACACTGAAGCTTTCTTT.

The CDR3 DNA is TGTGCCAGCAGTCGACAGGGGGATGAGCAGTTCTTC. This encodes CASSRQGDEQFF. V and J are TRBV6-4 and TRBJ2-1; 9 bases match TRBD1. This CDR3 is 12 amino acids long. Unmatched junction bases numbered 1, after V lost 5 bases and J lost 8 bases. CDR1 is MRHNA and CDR2 is SNTAGT in the germline V gene.

The genes are TRBV2 and TRBJ2-2; no definite D call. V was shortened by 7 bases and J by 4 bases, with 10 bases between the two germline ends. The CDR3 contains 13 residues. Germline assignment: CDR1 SNHLY and CDR2 FYNNEI. The CDR3 protein is CASNRLVTGELFF. The CDR3 coding sequence is TGTGCCAGCAATAGGTTGGTCACCGGGGAGCTGTTTTTT.

The chain joins TRBV28 to TRBJ2-5; D is undetermined. This CDR3 is built from 13 residues. The germline CDR1 and CDR2 sequences are MDHEN and SYDVKM. Trimming removed 7 bases at V and 4 bases at J, with 13 bases between. CDR3 amino acids: CASTDSQLETQYF. CDR3 in DNA: TGTGCCAGCACCGACTCCCAATTAGAGACCCAGTACTTC.

This chain joins TRBV6-1 and TRBJ2-3; D gene unclear. Trimming shortened V by 2 bases and J by 6 bases, and 12 bases separated the two germline ends. Germline V CDR1 and CDR2: MNHNS, SASEGT. The CDR3 length is 14 residues. The CDR3 nucleotides are TGTGCCAGCAGTGAACCTAGTAATTCCGATACGCAGTATTTT. This encodes CASSEPSNSDTQYF.

The chain carries TRBV2 and TRBJ2-1; the match to TRBD2 covers 7 bases. V lost 6 bases, J lost 5 bases, and 13 bases stayed unmatched. CDR3 length: 16 residues. Germline CDR1 is SNHLY and CDR2 is FYNNEI. CDR3 amino acids: CASRPTLAVVHNEQFF. As DNA, the CDR3 is TGTGCCAGCAGACCTACGCTAGCGGTGGTACACAATGAGCAGTTCTTC.

The genes are TRBV2 and TRBJ2-1, with TRBD1 matching 7 bases. The germline gives CDR1 SNHLY, CDR2 FYNNEI. The CDR3 sequence is 11 residues long. Trimming cost V 9 bases and J 4 bases; bases outside gene matches: 0. CDR3 region: CARTGYNEQFF. The CDR3 bases are TGTGCCAGGACAGGGTACAATGAGCAGTTCTTC.

This chain links TRBV5-1 with TRBJ2-1, with unresolved D. Germline V gene data show CDR1 as SGHRS and CDR2 as YFSETQ. This CDR3 contains 13 residues. V lost 2 bases and J lost 7, with 10 bases in between. The CDR3 loop is CASSFRLPNEQFF. The CDR3 DNA reads as TGCGCCAGCAGCTTCAGGCTACCTAATGAGCAGTTCTTC. The full variable domain, in which reference TRBV5-1 and TRBJ2-1 provide the parts outside the CDR3, is KAGVTQTPRYLIKTRGQQVTLSCSPISGHRSVSWYQQTPGQGLQFLFEYFSETQRNKGNFPGRFSGRQFSNSRSEMNVSTLELGDSALYLCASSFRLPNEQFFGPGTRLTVL.